This note documents a single T cell receptor (beta chain) sequence. Authors' methods: Reference gene primers were amplified, and this amplification served to estimate nucleated cell counts. This table comes from immunoSEQ multiplex PCR, and its TCRdb copy is limited to in-frame clones, with some not included. V and J calls and clone size follow that table, whereas D and trimming were derived from the DNA. The sample comprises under 250,000 clones, around 86% of which are singletons, and roughly 6.2% rests with the top ten. The Seattle patients, enrolled during active infection, were followed longitudinally. The sample originates from a study of blood T cell repertoires in COVID-19. Study in general: The study drew acute and convalescent COVID-19 samples from the United States, Italy and Spain. T cells, B-cell-depleted T cells, or PBMCs provided the cDNA or gDNA that served as material.

Deletions cut 1 base from V and 5 bases from J, with 14 bases between. The CDR3 contains 16 residues. Germline CDR1 reads LGHDT; CDR2 reads YNNKEL (reference sequence). The V gene is TRBV3-1 (or the pseudogene TRBV3-2), the J gene TRBJ1-4; the D gene is possibly TRBD1 (5 bases). Input material: peripheral blood. The sequence came from a woman of 80 years or more with COVID-19, enrolled during active disease. The CDR3 region is CASSQASGGLNEKLFF. The DNA of the CDR3 is TGTGCCAGCAGCCAAGCTTCTGGGGGGTTAAATGAAAAACTGTTTTTT.